This TCR beta chain was recovered during a study of CXCR3-negative and CXCR3-positive naive CD8 T cells. Study-level results: Naive cells that were CXCR3-positive had more hydrophobic TRB CDR3s (compared with CXCR3-negative naive cells).

Per the germline V gene, CDR1 is SGHDT and CDR2 is YYEEEE. The CDR3 has 17 amino acids. Comments on this clonotype: As yet, its antigen is unknown.

Through 5' RACE with UMI labels, the TRB cDNA libraries were prepared. TCRdb reprocessed the 5' RACE reads; each CDR3 protein has one entry and no DNA is given. This sample's clone table lists approximately 88,000 distinct CDR3 sequences. Sequencing was performed on naive CXCR3+ CD8+ T cells from blood. Subset described: CD45RO-CCR7+CD27+CD95- naive CD8+ T cells expressing CXCR3 (TNR3+). This sequence originates from a human donor in good health. Some clones in this sample may be carry-over from other donors' samples. The chain carries TRBV5-6 and TRBJ2-5; TCRdb picks TRBD2, but there is no DNA to check that call. The CDR3 loop reads CASSQPSGVPLVETQYF.